A single sample gave rise to the 22 T cell receptor beta chains below, sequenced in a study of shared clonotypes between healthy human individuals. Some clones are missing from TCRdb's copy, which holds only in-frame ones; the method was immunoSEQ multiplex PCR. The sample consists of about 2.2 million clones, about 93% of them appearing once. Naive CD8 cells comprised CD45RO-negative, CCR7-positively selected cells, excluding terminally differentiated effector memory CD45RA+ cells. Material: naive CD8+ T cells from PBMCs. The receptors shown here come from a man aged 18 to 30 in good health. Some clones in this sample may be carry-over from other donors' samples.

This chain connects TRBV7-9 to TRBJ2-7; TRBD2 aligns across 9 bases. CDR1 and CDR2 from the germline V gene are SEHNR and FQNEAQ (reference sequence). With V trimmed by 3 bases and J by 5 bases, 8 bases remained unmatched. The CDR3 runs 15 residues. The chain's CDR3 is CASSFQLAGIHEQYF. CDR3 bases: TGTGCCAGCAGCTTTCAACTAGCGGGCATCCACGAGCAGTACTTC.

The rearrangement uses TRBV29-1 and TRBJ2-3, with D possibly being TRBD2 (5 bases). Germline V gene sequence: CDR1 SQVTM, CDR2 ANQGSEA. The CDR3 is made up of 12 amino acids. Trimming cost V 3 bases and J 8 bases, with 12 bases left between them. CDR3 residues: CSVEGIGSTQYF. Here the CDR3 DNA reads TGCAGCGTTGAGGGGATTGGGAGTACGCAGTATTTT.

With regard to this clone: Other nucleotide sequences from this sample produce the same CDR3. V gene TRBV30 combines with J gene TRBJ1-3; D not resolved. V lost 0 bases and J 3 bases, leaving 3 bases between the germline ends. Germline V gene data show CDR1 as GTSNPN and CDR2 as SVGIG (reference sequence). The CDR3 has 12 residues. CDR3 residues: CAWSVSGNTIYF. In DNA form, the CDR3 reads TGTGCCTGGAGTGTGAGTGGAAACACCATATATTTT.

The gene calls are TRBV6-5 and TRBJ2-1; 14 bases line up with TRBD2. The CDR3 covers 14 residues. V was clipped by 7 bases and J by 6 bases; unmatched bases: 2. From germline, CDR1 is MNHEY and CDR2 SVGAGI. The CDR3 nucleotides read TGTGCCAGCACCGGACTAGCGGGAGGCAATGAGCAGTTCTTC. Encoded protein: CASTGLAGGNEQFF.

J is TRBJ2-2 and V is TRBV7-3; TRBD1 might be the D (6 bases). The CDR3 consists of 15 residues. V shed 4 bases and J shed 0 bases, with 9 bases lying between them. CDR1 and CDR2 from the germline V gene are SGHTA and FQGTGA. CDR3 coding DNA: TGTGCCAGCAGCTACGGGACACCGAACACCGGGGAGCTGTTTTTT. It codes for CASSYGTPNTGELFF. Together with reference TRBV7-3 and TRBJ2-2, the CDR3 gives the full variable domain: GAGVSQTPSNKVTEKGKYVELRCDPISGHTALYWYRQSLGQGPEFLIYFQGTGAADDSGLPNDRFFAVRPEGSVSTLKIQRTERGDSAVYLCASSYGTPNTGELFFGEGSRLTVL.

V and J are TRBV27 and TRBJ2-7; 8 positions match TRBD1. The CDR3 runs to 15 residues. Germline-derived CDR1 and CDR2 are MNHEY and SMNVEV (reference sequence). Germline trimming cut 4 bases from V and 3 bases from J; bases unmatched to any gene: 8. CDR3 loop: CASSSGSTGVYEQYF. In DNA form, the CDR3 reads TGTGCCAGCAGTTCCGGGTCGACAGGGGTCTACGAGCAGTACTTC.

The CDR3 DNA sequence: TGTGCCAGCAGCCTCGTGGAGTCAGCCTACGAGCAGTACTTC. Translating gives CASSLVESAYEQYF. The V call is TRBV5-4, the J call TRBJ2-7; D is ambiguous. The germline CDR1 and CDR2 sequences are SGHNT and YYREEE (reference sequence). The ends were cut back, 4 bases at V and 2 bases at J, with 13 bases in the middle. The CDR3 sequence is 14 residues long.

The V and J genes are TRBV11-2 and TRBJ2-1; D is perhaps TRBD1 (5 bases). Trimming took off 0 bases at V and 0 bases at J, with 12 bases between the two ends. This CDR3 region has 17 residues. CDR1 SGHAT and CDR2 FQNNGV come from the germline V gene. For the CDR3, the DNA is TGTGCCAGCAGCTTAGAGGGGCTTAACCTCTCCTACAATGAGCAGTTCTTC. Protein product: CASSLEGLNLSYNEQFF.

V and J are TRBV5-5 and TRBJ2-2, with 9 bases aligning to TRBD1. J lost 5 bases, V lost 4 bases, and 6 bases had no gene match. The germline CDR1 and CDR2 sequences are SGHKS and YYEKEE (reference sequence). This CDR3 spans 15 amino acids. Written as DNA, the CDR3 is TGTGCCAGCAGCCCTGGACAGGGGAAGACCGGGGAGCTGTTTTTT. Translation gives CASSPGQGKTGELFF.

The chain has TRBV7-9 and TRBJ2-1; TRBD1 agrees at 9 bases. CDR1 and CDR2 (germline): SEHNR, FQNEAQ (reference sequence). Germline trimming cut 1 base from V and 8 bases from J; bases unmatched to any gene: 3. The CDR3 is 14 residues long. CDR3 loop: CASSLVGTGHEQFF. In DNA form, the CDR3 reads TGTGCCAGCAGCTTAGTAGGGACAGGGCATGAGCAGTTCTTC.

The genes are TRBV25-1 and TRBJ2-5; D uncertain. In germline, CDR1 is MGHDK, CDR2 SYGVNS. The CDR3 runs 11 residues. The V and J ends lost 8 bases and 5 bases respectively, with 9 bases between them. The CDR3 DNA sequence: TGTGCCAGCTTTGTGGGGGAGACCCAGTACTTC. Protein product: CASFVGETQYF.

The chain combines TRBV27 with TRBJ1-2; D remains ambiguous. V lost 2 bases, J lost 3 bases, and 16 bases lay in between. CDR1 and CDR2 from the germline V gene are MNHEY and SMNVEV (reference sequence). The CDR3 contains 16 residues. This CDR3 is CASSLMAGGIDYGYTF. CDR3 sequence (DNA): TGTGCCAGCAGTTTAATGGCAGGAGGAATTGACTATGGCTACACCTTC.

This clone was picked up one time. The rearrangement joins TRBV7-6 to TRBJ2-2; possible D gene TRBD1, 5 bases. The CDR3 length is 15 residues. V was pared by 5 bases and J by 1 base, with 11 bases between. CDR1 SGHVS and CDR2 FNYEAQ come from the germline V gene. The chain's CDR3 is CASSPGKRNTGELFF. The CDR3, as DNA: TGTGCCAGCAGCCCAGGGAAGAGGAACACCGGGGAGCTGTTTTTT.

The CDR3 bases are TGTGCCAGCAGCTTGGGAGCGGGATCGGGGAATGAGCAGTTCTTC. Amino acid sequence: CASSLGAGSGNEQFF. The chain has TRBV7-2 and TRBJ2-1; 7 nucleotides align to TRBD2. The CDR3 consists of 15 residues. V was pared by 3 bases and J by 7 bases, with 9 bases of the junction left unmatched. Germline V gene lookup returns CDR1 SGHTA and CDR2 FQGNSA.

This chain links TRBV4-1 with TRBJ2-2; D gene uncertain. The CDR3 is made up of 15 amino acids. V gave up 2 bases and J gave up 1 base, with 8 bases separating them. Per the germline V gene, CDR1 is MGHRA and CDR2 is YSYEKL. The CDR3 sequence is CASSQPPGNTGELFF. The CDR3 region has the DNA TGCGCCAGCAGCCAACCCCCGGGGAACACCGGGGAGCTGTTTTTT.

This chain connects TRBV29-1 to TRBJ2-7, with TRBD1 matching 9 bases. Germline CDR1 and CDR2: SQVTM and ANQGSEA. V shed 3 bases and J 6 bases; nucleotides not matched to a gene: 12. The CDR3 runs to 15 residues. CDR3 bases: TGCAGCGTTGAGGTGTTGGACAGGGGTTGGGGCGAGCAGTACTTC. Translation gives CSVEVLDRGWGEQYF.

This clone occurred once. The chain uses TRBV6-5 and TRBJ1-1; a weak D match, TRBD1 (5 bases). The CDR3 spans 15 residues. CDR1 is MNHEY, CDR2 SVGAGI, per germline. The V end was cut by 2 bases, the J end by 4 bases, with 14 bases between. The CDR3 reads CASSYGWGEITEAFF. The CDR3 region has the DNA TGTGCCAGCAGTTACGGCTGGGGCGAGATCACTGAAGCTTTCTTT.

V and J are TRBV4-1 and TRBJ1-5; no reliable D call. This CDR3 region has 14 residues. Germline loops: CDR1 MGHRA, CDR2 YSYEKL. V was pared by 1 base and J by 4 bases, with 8 bases between. The CDR3 sequence is CASSQVLPNQPQHF. For the CDR3, the DNA is TGCGCCAGCAGCCAAGTATTGCCGAATCAGCCCCAGCATTTT.

This clone has a single count. V is TRBV19 and J is TRBJ2-1; no firm D call. Germline loops: CDR1 LNHDA, CDR2 SQIVND (reference sequence). This CDR3 comprises 14 residues. V lost 5 bases and J 0 bases, leaving 8 bases between the germline ends. The CDR3 nucleotides are TGTGCCAGTAGTCGGACGGACTCCTACAATGAGCAGTTCTTC. Translating it yields CASSRTDSYNEQFF.

In the case of this clone: Within the sample, other DNA sequences also encode this same CDR3. V is TRBV5-4 and J is TRBJ2-7; D remains ambiguous. The CDR3 is 13 amino acids. The germline V gene encodes CDR1 SGHNT and CDR2 YYREEE (reference sequence). Trimming pared 0 bases from V and 3 bases from J, leaving 7 bases between. The CDR3 spells CASSLGGYYEQYF. The CDR3 DNA reads TGTGCCAGCAGCTTGGGGGGATACTACGAGCAGTACTTC.

This sequence joins TRBV29-1 and TRBJ1-2; unclear D gene. V was cut by 7 bases and J by 7 bases, with 19 bases left in between. This CDR3 contains 13 residues. CDR1 and CDR2 (germline): SQVTM, ANQGSEA. CDR3 sequence: CSARASGDGGYTF. The DNA for the CDR3 is TGCAGCGCACGGGCCTCGGGAGATGGTGGCTACACCTTC.

J is TRBJ2-7 and V is TRBV15; TRBD2 aligns across 7 bases. The CDR3 has 17 amino acids. Germline V lookup: CDR1 LNHNV, CDR2 YYDKDF (reference sequence). The V segment lost 0 bases and the J segment 3 bases; nucleotides outside the gene matches: 11. The CDR3 loop is CATSRDWGNQRDYEQYF. The CDR3 DNA reads TGTGCCACCAGCAGAGACTGGGGGAACCAGCGGGACTACGAGCAGTACTTC.